These 4 T cell receptor beta chains share one sample of origin, sequenced in a study of T-cell memory formation after mild COVID-19. TCRdb re-derived calls from the 5' RACE reads in MiXCR, one entry per CDR3 protein. The data contain under 300,000 distinct CDR3 sequences, approximately 10% of them singletons. The sample consisted of PBMCs or a T cell subset sorted from them (not recorded which). The receptors were sampled from a young man who had mild COVID-19 (a few samples of this study predate the infection). Cell type and time point are not known.

The chain is built from TRBV6-5 and TRBJ2-7; D perhaps matches TRBD1 (6 bases). The germline V gene has CDR1 MNHEY and CDR2 SVGAGI. The CDR3 is 13 amino acids. The V end lost 7 bases, the J end lost 3 bases, and 13 bases lay between the germline ends. The CDR3 nucleotides read TGTGCCAGCACCCCGGGACAAAACTACGAGCAGTACTTC. Translation: CASTPGQNYEQYF.

This clonotype was recorded a few times. The chain joins TRBV7-8 to TRBJ2-5; possible D gene TRBD2, 6 bases. V was shortened by 1 base and J by 10 bases, with 7 bases between the two germline ends. The V gene's germline CDR1 is SGHVS and CDR2 FQNEAQ. CDR3 size: 11 residues. The CDR3 region is CASSLEEGQYF. The CDR3 DNA sequence: TGTGCCAGCAGCTTAGAGGAGGGCCAGTACTTC.

At least ten counts were recorded for this clonotype. The rearrangement joins TRBV4-3 to TRBJ2-1, with 8 bases aligning to TRBD2. The CDR3 runs 15 residues. The germline V gene has CDR1 LGHNA and CDR2 YSLEER. V trimming: 0 bases; J trimming: 10 bases; junction bases outside the gene matches: 8. CDR3 DNA sequence: TGCGCCAGCAGCCAAGATGCCCGGGGGGGGTTCGAGCAGTTCTTC. Translated: CASSQDARGGFEQFF.

This clonotype was observed a handful of times. The chain uses TRBV7-2 and TRBJ2-1; D not certain. The germline V gene encodes CDR1 SGHTA and CDR2 FQGNSA. The CDR3 covers 14 residues. Trimming removed 1 base from V and 8 bases from J, with 12 bases in between. CDR3 DNA: TGTGCCAGCAGCTTAGTGGGCGGTGACGATGAGCAGTTCTTC. Amino acid sequence: CASSLVGGDDEQFF.